This TCR beta chain was profiled in a study of beta chain features in type 1 diabetes. Broader study findings: Although PCR might favor shorter templates, it would do so equally in patients and controls. All four CD4+ subsets from Type 1 diabetes patients carried moderately but significantly shorter TCRB CDR3s.

As regards this clone: Its cognate antigen is unknown.

The V gene's germline CDR1 is SGHRS and CDR2 YFSETQ. Trimming stripped 0 bases from V and 8 bases from J, with 9 bases between. The CDR3 is 13 amino acids. Isolated RNA was reverse transcribed in full, so expressed TCRB transcripts were sequenced. Sequenced by immunoSEQ multiplex PCR; TCRdb stores in-frame clones only, minus some. The sample holds 550,000 to 850,000 clones, roughly 13% seen once. The receptor's source is a man aged 18 to 30 with type 1 diabetes. The chain recombines TRBV5-1 with TRBJ1-5; the D is unclear. Sequencing input: naive CD4+ T cells from blood. CDR3 residues: CASSLGVGEPQHF. CDR3 in DNA: TGCGCCAGCAGCTTGGGGGTAGGCGAGCCCCAGCATTTT.